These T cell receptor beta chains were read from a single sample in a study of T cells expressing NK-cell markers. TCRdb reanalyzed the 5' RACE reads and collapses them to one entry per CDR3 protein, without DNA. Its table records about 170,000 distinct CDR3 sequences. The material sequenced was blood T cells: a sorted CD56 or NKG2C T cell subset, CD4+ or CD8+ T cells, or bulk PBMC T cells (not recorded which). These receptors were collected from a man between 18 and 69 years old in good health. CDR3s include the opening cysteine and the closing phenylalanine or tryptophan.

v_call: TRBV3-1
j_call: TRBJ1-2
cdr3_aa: CASSQERGRQPYGYTF

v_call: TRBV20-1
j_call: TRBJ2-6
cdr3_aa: CSARLGRRSGANVLTF

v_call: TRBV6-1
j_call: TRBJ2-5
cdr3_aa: CASSETSGTGGETQYF

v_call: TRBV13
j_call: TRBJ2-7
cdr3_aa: CASSSSPSYEQYF

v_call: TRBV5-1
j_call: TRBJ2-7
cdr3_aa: CASSPGGRGADEQYF

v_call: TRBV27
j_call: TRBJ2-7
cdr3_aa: CATRVPGLYEQYF

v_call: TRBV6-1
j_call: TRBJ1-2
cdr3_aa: CASRGNILGGYTF

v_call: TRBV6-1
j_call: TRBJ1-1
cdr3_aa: CASSELTVMNTEAFF

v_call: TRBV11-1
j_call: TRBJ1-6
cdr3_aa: CASSSGQRNSPLHF

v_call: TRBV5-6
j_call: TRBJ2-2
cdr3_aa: CASSLTRNTGELFF

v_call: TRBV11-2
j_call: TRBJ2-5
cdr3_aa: CASSATRAPETQYF

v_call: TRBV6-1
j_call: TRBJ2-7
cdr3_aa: CASSRGGIGYEQYF

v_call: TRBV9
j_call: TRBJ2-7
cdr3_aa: CASSPSGGLSEQYF

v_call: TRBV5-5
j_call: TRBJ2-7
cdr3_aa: CASSLTGSYYYEQYF

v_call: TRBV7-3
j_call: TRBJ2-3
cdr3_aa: CASSPEGLAGGTDTQYF

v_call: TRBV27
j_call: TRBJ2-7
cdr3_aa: CASILARTGFTYEQYF

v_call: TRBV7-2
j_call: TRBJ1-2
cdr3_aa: CASSFRGPTDNYGYTF

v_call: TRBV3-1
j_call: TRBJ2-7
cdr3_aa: CASSQDVYYDYEQYF

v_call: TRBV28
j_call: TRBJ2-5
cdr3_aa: CASSFLRPTGETQYF

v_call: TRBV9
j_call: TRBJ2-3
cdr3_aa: CASSPRTGEGADTQYF

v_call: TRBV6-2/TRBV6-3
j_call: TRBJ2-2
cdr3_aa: CASSWGGAGTRNTGELFF

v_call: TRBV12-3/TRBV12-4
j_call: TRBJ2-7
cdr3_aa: CASSSGTGKQYF

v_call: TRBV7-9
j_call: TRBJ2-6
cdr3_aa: CASSLSPGGSGANVLTF

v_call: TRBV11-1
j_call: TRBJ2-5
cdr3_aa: CASSLALEGQGSLPKETQYF

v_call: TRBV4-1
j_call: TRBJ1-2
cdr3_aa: CASSQDSGTGAANYGYTF

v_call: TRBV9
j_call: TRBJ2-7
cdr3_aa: CASSVAGRYLDEQYF

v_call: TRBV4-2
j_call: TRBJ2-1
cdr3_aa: CASSQQPSFSANIYNEQFF

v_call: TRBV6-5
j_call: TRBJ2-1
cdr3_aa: CASSYIFRGLAYSYNEQFF

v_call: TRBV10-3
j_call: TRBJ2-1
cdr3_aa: CAISSGGYNEQFF

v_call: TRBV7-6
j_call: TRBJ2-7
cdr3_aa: CASSPGTGGNSYEQYF

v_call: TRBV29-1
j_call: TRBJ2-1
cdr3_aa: CSVENLAGIYNEQFF

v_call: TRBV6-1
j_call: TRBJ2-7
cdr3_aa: CASSHHSGNPYEQYF

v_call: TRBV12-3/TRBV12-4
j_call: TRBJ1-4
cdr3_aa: CASRETGGKLFF

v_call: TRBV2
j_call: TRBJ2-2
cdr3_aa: CASSGTGGDTGELFF

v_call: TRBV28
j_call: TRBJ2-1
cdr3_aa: CASSFGIAGGREQFF

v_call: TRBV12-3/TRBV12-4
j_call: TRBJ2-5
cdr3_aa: CASKTSGGARETQYF

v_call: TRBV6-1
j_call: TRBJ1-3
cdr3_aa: CASTPTEHSGNTIYF

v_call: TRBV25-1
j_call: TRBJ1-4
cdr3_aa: CASSDYGSEKLFF

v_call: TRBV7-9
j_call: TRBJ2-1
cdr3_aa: CASSQDLRGEQFF

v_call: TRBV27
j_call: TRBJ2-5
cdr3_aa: CASSFSSDPQVQETQYF

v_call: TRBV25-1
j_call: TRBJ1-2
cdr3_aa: CASSAPGQGSGYTF

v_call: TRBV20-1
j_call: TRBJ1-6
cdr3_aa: CSARILSSDNSPLHF

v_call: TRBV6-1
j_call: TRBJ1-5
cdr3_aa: CACSEGQGLYQPQHF

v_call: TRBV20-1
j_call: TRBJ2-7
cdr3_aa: CSAPRVSRSYEQYF

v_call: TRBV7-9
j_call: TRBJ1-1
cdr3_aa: CASSDLSTEAFF

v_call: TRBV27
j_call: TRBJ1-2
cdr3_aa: CASSFHAGNYGYTF

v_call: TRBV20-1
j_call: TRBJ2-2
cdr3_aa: CSARDYSGQPNTGELFF

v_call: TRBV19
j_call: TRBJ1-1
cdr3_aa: CASLSLMNTEAFF

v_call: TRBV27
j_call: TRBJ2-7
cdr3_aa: CASSPIPWSPYEQYF

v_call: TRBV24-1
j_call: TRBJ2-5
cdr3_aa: CATGQVGETQYF

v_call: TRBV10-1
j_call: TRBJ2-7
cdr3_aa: CASSDHGREQYF

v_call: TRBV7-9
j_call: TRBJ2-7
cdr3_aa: CASSLGGSGGSYEQYF

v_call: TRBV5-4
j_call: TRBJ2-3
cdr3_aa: CASSSRRTDTQYF

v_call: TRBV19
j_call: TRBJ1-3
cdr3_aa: CASSITPNRNTIYF